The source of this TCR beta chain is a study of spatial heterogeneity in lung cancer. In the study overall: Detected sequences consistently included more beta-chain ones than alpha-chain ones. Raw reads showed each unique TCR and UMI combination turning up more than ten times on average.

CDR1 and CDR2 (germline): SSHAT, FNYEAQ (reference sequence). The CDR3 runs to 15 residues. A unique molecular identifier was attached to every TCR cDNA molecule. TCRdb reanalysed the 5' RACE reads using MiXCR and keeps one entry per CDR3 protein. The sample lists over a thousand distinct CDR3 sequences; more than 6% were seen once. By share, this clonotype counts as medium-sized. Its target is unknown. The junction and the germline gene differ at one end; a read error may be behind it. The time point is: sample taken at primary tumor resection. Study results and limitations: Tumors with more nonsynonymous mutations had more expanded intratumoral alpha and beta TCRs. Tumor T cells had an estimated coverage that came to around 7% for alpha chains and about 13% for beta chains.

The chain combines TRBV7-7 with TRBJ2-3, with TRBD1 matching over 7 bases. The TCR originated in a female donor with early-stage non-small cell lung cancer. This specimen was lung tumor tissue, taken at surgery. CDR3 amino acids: CASSRIGQGTDTQYF. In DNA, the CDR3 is TGTGCTAGCAGCCGGATAGGACAGGGCACAGATACGCAGTATTTT.